The entry that follows covers one TCR beta chain sequence. V lost 10 bases, J lost 1 base, and 2 bases stayed unmatched. The germline CDR1 and CDR2 sequences are MNHEY and SMNVEV (reference sequence). The CDR3 spans 13 residues. Here immunoSEQ multiplex PCR was the method, and the copy in TCRdb shows in-frame clones only, minus some. The sample has approximately 77,000 clones; about 91% are singletons. The sample originates from a study of OX40 agonist ivuxolimab in advanced cancers. The chain is built from TRBV27 and TRBJ2-7; the match to TRBD2 covers 12 bases. The source of this sequence is an adult with an advanced solid tumor such as melanoma, head and neck, liver or kidney cancer. Sequenced here: CD4+ or CD8+ T cells sorted from blood, sampled in a trial of the OX40 agonist ivuxolimab. DNA for the CDR3: TGTGCCACGACTAGCGGGAGTTCCTACGAGCAGTACTTC. It yields the protein CATTSGSSYEQYF.